Shown below are 15 T cell receptor beta chains from a single sample sequenced in a study of blood T cells in healthy people across ages. For the second PCR, which ran for about 6 to 11 cycles, a sample-barcoded 5' primer and a J-beta primer mix were used. Using its own MiXCR run on the 5' RACE reads, TCRdb lists one record per CDR3 protein. The sample gives about 1.4 million distinct CDR3 sequences, 59% of which show up once; 6.5% to 8.5% is in the top ten. What was sequenced was blood. The receptors shown here come from a young man in good health.

The chain's CDR3 is CASSEADGWTQYF. CDR3 nucleotide sequence: TGTGCCAGCAGTGAAGCTGATGGGTGGACCCAGTACTTC. The J gene is TRBJ2-5, the V gene TRBV2; no clear D. The CDR3 loop spans 13 amino acids. Per the germline V gene, CDR1 is SNHLY and CDR2 is FYNNEI. V lost 0 bases, J lost 7 bases, and 9 bases lay in between.

The gene calls are TRBV7-2 and TRBJ2-1; 7 nucleotides align to TRBD2. Germline assignment: CDR1 SGHTA and CDR2 FQGNSA. The CDR3 has 16 amino acids. J was trimmed by 4 bases and V by 1 base; bases with no gene match: 7. The CDR3 sequence is CASSLGSSGTYNEQFF. The CDR3 nucleotides read TGTGCCAGCAGCTTAGGCTCCAGCGGGACTTACAATGAGCAGTTCTTC.

This sequence joins TRBV14 and TRBJ2-3, with D tentatively TRBD1 or TRBD2 (5 bases each). CDR1 is SGHDN and CDR2 is FVKESK in the germline V gene. Between the trimmed V and J ends, which lost 2 bases and 1 base, there was a span of 16 bases. The CDR3 contains 17 residues. The CDR3 spells CASSQITGTARTDTQYF. CDR3 coding DNA: TGTGCCAGCAGCCAAATAACCGGGACGGCGCGCACAGATACGCAGTATTTT.

The chain joins TRBV20-1 to TRBJ2-7, with D unresolved. V was shortened by 5 bases and J by 0 bases, with 14 bases between the two germline ends. Germline loops: CDR1 DFQATT, CDR2 SNEGSKA (reference sequence). The CDR3 extends over 14 amino acids. CDR3: CSAWTQTLSYEQYF. For the CDR3, the DNA is TGCAGTGCTTGGACGCAAACCCTCTCCTACGAGCAGTACTTC.

The chain is built from TRBV12-3 or TRBV12-4 and TRBJ1-2; D is unresolved. The CDR3 length is 19 residues. Trimming removed 3 bases at V and 0 bases at J, with 23 bases between. The CDR3 loop reads CASSFGSSLDPGSNYGYTF. DNA for the CDR3: TGTGCCAGCAGTTTTGGGTCTTCTTTGGACCCGGGATCTAACTATGGCTACACCTTC.

This clonotype is a singleton in its sample. This chain joins TRBV7-2 and TRBJ2-1, with D maybe TRBD2 (6 bases). The V gene lost 4 bases and the J gene lost 7 bases, with 20 bases spanning the gap. Germline CDR1 reads SGHTA; CDR2 reads FQGNSA. The CDR3 extends over 16 amino acids. CDR3 nucleotides: TGTGCCAGCAGCTCCCCGACTAGTAATCCCGGAAATGAGCAGTTCTTC. This gives the protein CASSSPTSNPGNEQFF.

The chain links TRBV24-1 to TRBJ1-1; TRBD1 matches at 8 bases. CDR1 KGHDR and CDR2 SFDVKD come from the germline V gene. This CDR3 spans 16 amino acids. With V trimmed by 3 bases and J by 5 bases, 10 bases remained unmatched. The CDR3 region is CATSDQTGDRGTEAFF. CDR3 bases: TGTGCCACCAGTGATCAGACAGGGGATCGGGGGACTGAAGCTTTCTTT.

J is TRBJ1-6 and V is TRBV4-2, with 9 bases matching TRBD1. This CDR3 is built from 13 residues. The germline CDR1 and CDR2 sequences are LGHNA and YNFKEQ. Trimming at V came to 6 bases and at J to 8 bases, leaving 2 bases not matched to a gene. DNA of the CDR3: TGTGCCAGCAGGGGGACAGGGCATTCACCCCTCCACTTT. This encodes CASRGTGHSPLHF.

The chain employs TRBV4-3 and TRBJ2-7; TRBD2 matches at 8 bases. The ends lost 0 bases at V and 1 base at J; junction bases unmatched: 14. The CDR3 runs 19 residues. The germline gives CDR1 LGHNA, CDR2 YSLEER. The CDR3 loop reads CASSQDVDGGGLGSYEQYF. Here the CDR3 DNA reads TGCGCCAGCAGCCAAGATGTTGATGGCGGGGGGCTAGGATCCTACGAGCAGTACTTC.

This clonotype was counted a single time. The missing conserved phenylalanine or tryptophan at the end of this CDR3 makes a read error likely. It is unclear where the CDR3 begins or ends on the DNA, so no DNA is shown, and the CDR3 is as TCRdb lists it. V usage is TRBV20-1 and J usage is TRBJ2-5; TRBD2, the table's D call, was not compared with the DNA. Termini included, the CDR3 measures 13 amino acids. Germline V gene sequence: CDR1 DFQATT, CDR2 SNEGSKA (reference sequence). This CDR3 reads CSAARPRLAGTNT.

This clonotype was observed a handful of times. The CDR3 DNA reads as TGTGCCAGCAGTTTATTCGGGGCCGATACGCAGTATTTT. It yields the protein CASSLFGADTQYF. This chain joins TRBV27 and TRBJ2-3; D possibly uses TRBD1 or TRBD2 (5 bases each). This CDR3 has 13 amino acids. Germline lookup yields CDR1 MNHEY and CDR2 SMNVEV (reference sequence). V gave up 1 base and J gave up 6 bases, with 8 bases separating them.

The rearrangement joins TRBV7-2 to TRBJ1-1; TRBD1 agrees at 9 bases. Germline CDR1 is SGHTA and CDR2 is FQGNSA. The trim removed 1 base at V and 5 bases at J, leaving 8 bases unmatched. CDR3 length equals 16 residues. The CDR3 DNA follows: TGTGCCAGCAGCTTAGATGGGACAGGGTTTAGGACTGAAGCTTTCTTT. This translates into CASSLDGTGFRTEAFF.

In this sample, this clonotype turned up many times. The V gene is TRBV27, the J gene TRBJ2-1; D unresolved. Germline CDR1 reads MNHEY; CDR2 reads SMNVEV (reference sequence). Trimming shortened V by 7 bases and J by 6 bases, and 10 bases separated the two germline ends. The CDR3 has 12 amino acids. CDR3 protein: CASTSVSNEQFF. DNA for the CDR3: TGTGCCAGCACCTCGGTTAGCAATGAGCAGTTCTTC.

In its sample, this clonotype was seen once. The chain has TRBV11-2 and TRBJ2-6; no clear D gene. Deletions cut 6 bases from V and 2 bases from J, with 11 bases between. Germline CDR1 is SGHAT and CDR2 is FQNNGV. The CDR3 loop spans 15 amino acids. The CDR3 spells CASRWGNTGANVLTF. DNA for the CDR3: TGTGCCAGCAGATGGGGAAACACTGGGGCCAACGTCCTGACTTTC.

This chain uses TRBV4-1 with TRBJ1-2, with D perhaps TRBD1 (5 bases). Germline CDR1 MGHRA, CDR2 YSYEKL. V dropped 1 base and J dropped 10 bases, with 13 bases sitting between them. There are 13 residues in the CDR3. CDR3 amino acids: CASSQGAGRYYTF. In DNA, the CDR3 is TGCGCCAGCAGCCAAGGGGCAGGGAGGTACTACACCTTC.